A single sample gave rise to the 6 T cell receptor beta chains below, sequenced in a study of glioma-infiltrating T cells after dendritic cell vaccination (TCRdb year 2016). Sample time point, as interpreted from the label and publication: after dendritic cell vaccination, including at tumor progression/relapse. The library relied on the immunoSEQ multiplex PCR assay. TCRdb stores this immuneACCESS table with in-frame sequences only. Part of the clones is absent; in the studies checked, under half of the shortfall reflects unresolved V genes, and no reason is known for the rest. This sample holds 100,000 to 120,000 clones; around 91% were observed only once. In total, the top ten clones hold roughly 2.5% of the sample. Specimen: blood, collected after dendritic cell vaccination. Receptors were obtained from a human donor with glioblastoma.

This clone was observed a handful of times. This chain connects TRBV27 to TRBJ2-7; 15 positions agree with TRBD2. This CDR3 is 15 amino acids long. Trimming at V came to 6 bases and at J to 6 bases, leaving 6 bases not matched to a gene. Germline V gives CDR1 MNHEY, CDR2 SMNVEV (reference sequence). This CDR3 is CASSPGGLAGGEQYF. The CDR3 DNA is TGTGCCAGCAGCCCTGGGGGACTAGCGGGGGGCGAGCAGTACTTC.

This clone was detected only once. The chain is built from TRBV5-1 and TRBJ1-5; D is undetermined. CDR3 length: 13 amino acids. Germline V gene data show CDR1 as SGHRS and CDR2 as YFSETQ. Trimming took 0 bases from V and 5 from J, leaving 6 bases between them. CDR3 in DNA: TGCGCCAGCAGCTTGGACGCAGATCAGCCCCAGCATTTT. Translation gives CASSLDADQPQHF.

The chain recombines TRBV19 with TRBJ2-1, with TRBD1 matching over 9 bases. V was pared by 3 bases and J by 4 bases, with 7 bases of the junction left unmatched. Germline CDR1 reads LNHDA; CDR2 reads SQIVND (reference sequence). The CDR3 runs 16 residues. The CDR3 loop reads CASSIWGTGSYNEQFF. CDR3 nucleotides: TGTGCCAGTAGTATTTGGGGGACAGGGAGTTACAATGAGCAGTTCTTC.

The table lists this clone with a count of one. The chain uses TRBV7-8 and TRBJ2-7; D might be TRBD1 (6 bases). Germline CDR1 SGHVS, CDR2 FQNEAQ. The length of the CDR3 is 18 residues. V lost 2 bases, J lost 0 bases, and 20 bases lay in between. The chain's CDR3 is CASSLFYYRQGSSYEQYF. In DNA, the CDR3 is TGTGCCAGCAGCTTATTTTACTACCGGCAGGGGAGCTCCTACGAGCAGTACTTC.

J is TRBJ2-1 and V is TRBV6-1, with D possibly TRBD2 on 5 matching bases. The germline CDR1 and CDR2 sequences are MNHNS and SASEGT. V gave up 7 bases and J gave up 2 bases, with 12 bases separating them. This CDR3 spans 14 amino acids. CDR3 sequence (DNA): TGTGCCAGCACGAGCGGAACACCCTACAATGAGCAGTTCTTC. Protein product: CASTSGTPYNEQFF.

The genes are TRBV30 and TRBJ1-5; 9 bases match TRBD1. V lost 0 bases and J lost 7; bases outside the gene matches: 4. The CDR3 has 14 residues. Germline lookup yields CDR1 GTSNPN and CDR2 SVGIG (reference sequence). The CDR3 region is CAWSVGTGSQPQHF. The CDR3 DNA reads TGTGCCTGGAGTGTAGGGACAGGGAGCCAGCCCCAGCATTTT.